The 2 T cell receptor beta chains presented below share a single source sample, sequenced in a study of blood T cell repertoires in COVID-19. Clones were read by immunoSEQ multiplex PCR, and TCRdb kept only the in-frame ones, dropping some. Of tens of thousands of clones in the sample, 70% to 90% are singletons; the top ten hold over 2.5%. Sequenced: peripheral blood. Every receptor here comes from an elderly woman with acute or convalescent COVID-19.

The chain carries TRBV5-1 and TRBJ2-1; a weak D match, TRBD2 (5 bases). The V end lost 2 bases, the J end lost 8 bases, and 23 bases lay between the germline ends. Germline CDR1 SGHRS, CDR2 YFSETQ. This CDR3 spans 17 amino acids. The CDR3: CASSFGLASRPRDEQFF. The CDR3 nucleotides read TGCGCCAGCAGCTTTGGGTTAGCGTCCCGCCCAAGGGATGAGCAGTTCTTC.

The CDR3 loop is CASSPSGGGISYEQYF. The CDR3 nucleotides read TGTGCCAGCAGCCCCTCAGGGGGCGGAATCTCCTACGAGCAGTACTTC. The chain has TRBV27 and TRBJ2-7; 8 bases line up with TRBD1. The CDR3 contains 16 residues. J lost 0 bases, V lost 6 bases, and 10 bases had no gene match. CDR1 and CDR2 (germline): MNHEY, SMNVEV (reference sequence).